These 11 T cell receptor beta chains originate from one sample sequenced in a study of T cells in women clearing cervical HPV infection (dated by TCRdb to 2016 to 2019). Libraries were constructed by the immunoSEQ multiplex PCR assay. TCRdb obtained this table from immuneACCESS and retained in-frame rearrangements with V and J assigned. These tables miss some clones; where compared with another copy, unresolved V genes account for less than half of the shortfall, and the remainder is unexplained. The sample's own table lists some 21,000 clones. Approximately 25% of the sample goes to the ten largest clones. Sequencing used blood buffy coat. These TCRs come from a woman between 18 and 70 years old with a cervical HPV16 infection that either progressed to CIN3+ or cleared (not recorded which).

As for this clone: The read terminates 3 residues before the CDR3 end, so the remaining end is supplied by the germline J gene. The chain employs TRBV2 and TRBJ1-1, with D perhaps TRBD1 (5 bases). This CDR3 has 16 amino acids. Trimming left V 4 bases short and J 1 base short, with 16 bases between. CDR1 is SNHLY, CDR2 FYNNEI, per germline. The CDR3 loop reads CASSGPREGGNTEAFF. The sequenced part of the CDR3 DNA is TGTGCCAGCAGTGGCCCCAGGGAGGGTGGGAACACTGAA.

About this clone: The CDR3 is cut off 3 residues early in the read; its end comes from the germline J gene. The chain employs TRBV5-1 and TRBJ1-3; possibly TRBD1 for D (6 bases). The CDR3 is 17 amino acids. V was pared by 4 bases and J by 2 bases, with 19 bases between. The germline V gene has CDR1 SGHRS and CDR2 YFSETQ. Incomplete CDR3 DNA: TGCGCCAGCAGCGTCGGGGTCCAAAACAGGGCTGGAAACACC. Translated: CASSVGVQNRAGNT. The whole CDR3 reads CASSVGVQNRAGNTIYF.

As concerns this clone: The observed sequence ends 3 residues before the CDR3 terminus, with the missing tail filled in from the germline J gene. Other DNA sequences within the sample encode an identical CDR3. The V and J genes are TRBV20-1 and TRBJ2-3, with D maybe TRBD2 (6 bases). CDR3 size: 15 residues. The V end lost 1 base, the J end lost 0 bases, and 11 bases lay between the germline ends. From germline, CDR1 is DFQATT and CDR2 SNEGSKA (reference sequence). The CDR3 bases that were read are TGCAGTGCTAGAGTCGGCGGGGTGAGCACAGATACG. As protein: CSARVGGVSTDT. The entire CDR3 protein reads CSARVGGVSTDTQYF.

On this clone itself: The CDR3 end falls 3 residues outside the read, so it is completed with the germline J gene. The V call is TRBV23-1, the J call TRBJ1-6; D not resolved. TRBV23-1 is known as an ORF, though its function is uncertain. Trimming removed 4 bases from V and 8 bases from J, with 18 bases in between. The CDR3 loop spans 16 amino acids. CDR3 DNA, as far as it was read: TGCGCCAGCAGTCGAGGCCGACGACTGCCCTATTCACCC. Encoded protein: CASSRGRRLPYSP. In full, the CDR3 reads CASSRGRRLPYSPLHF.

In the case of this clone: Sequencing ends 3 residues short of the CDR3 end; the germline J gene provides the rest. V and J are TRBV5-4 and TRBJ2-3; D may be TRBD2 (6 bases). Germline values: CDR1 SGHNT, CDR2 YYREEE (reference sequence). The CDR3 totals 14 residues. V gave up 0 bases and J gave up 6 bases, with 11 bases separating them. CDR3 DNA (partial): TGTGCCAGCAGCTTGGCGTCCCGGGGGGATACG. Protein: CASSLASRGDT. In full, the CDR3 reads CASSLASRGDTQYF.

According to its frequency, this clone is medium-sized (0.01 to 0.1%). The read ends 3 residues before the CDR3 terminus; that terminus is restored from the germline J gene. The chain combines TRBV11-2 with TRBJ2-2; 7 bases are a match to TRBD2. The CDR3 consists of 15 residues. Germline lookup yields CDR1 SGHAT and CDR2 FQNNGV. The V segment lost 5 bases and the J segment 1 base; nucleotides outside the gene matches: 4. CDR3 protein: CASSLKRENTGELFF. The sequenced CDR3 bases are TGTGCCAGCAGCCTAAAGCGGGAGAACACCGGGGAG. The variable domain in full, completed from reference TRBV11-2 and TRBJ2-2, reads EAGVAQSPRYKIIEKRQSVAFWCNPISGHATLYWYQQILGQGPKLLIQFQNNGVVDDSQLPKDRFSAERLKGVDSTLKIQPAKLEDSAVYLCASSLKRENTGELFFGEGSRLTVL.

For this clone: The missing CDR3 end, 3 residues past where the read stops, is filled in from the germline J gene. The rearrangement links TRBV2 to TRBJ1-5; 7 nucleotides match TRBD1. Looked up from germline, CDR1 is SNHLY and CDR2 is FYNNEI. V shed 6 bases, J shed 3 bases, and the junction held 8 bases outside the gene matches. The CDR3 extends over 15 amino acids. CDR3 DNA, as far as it was read: TGTGCCAGCAGAGAACAGGGGTGGTACAATCAGCCC. Translated: CASREQGWYNQP. The entire CDR3 protein is CASREQGWYNQPQHF.

Concerning this clone: The CDR3 end falls 3 residues outside the read, so it is completed with the germline J gene. The chain links TRBV29-1 to TRBJ2-5; 10 bases fit TRBD2. Looked up from germline, CDR1 is SQVTM and CDR2 is ANQGSEA. J was trimmed by 7 bases and V by 2 bases; bases with no gene match: 7. This CDR3 region has 14 residues. Partial CDR3 DNA: TGCAGCGTTGAACTAGCGGGAGTTGTTCGGACC. Its translation: CSVELAGVVRT. The complete CDR3 sequence is CSVELAGVVRTQYF. The full variable domain, its missing parts supplied by reference TRBV29-1 and TRBJ2-5, is SAVISQKPSRDICQRGTSLTIQCQVDSQVTMMFWYRQQPGQSLTLIATANQGSEATYESGFVIDKFPISRPNLTFSTLTVSNMSPEDSSIYLCSVELAGVVRTQYFGPGTRLLVL.

Regarding this clone: The missing CDR3 end, 3 residues past where the read stops, is filled in from the germline J gene. J is TRBJ1-5 and V is TRBV2; a weak D match, TRBD1 (5 bases). CDR3 length: 13 amino acids. Trimming shortened V by 8 bases and J by 3 bases, and 11 bases separated the two germline ends. CDR1 and CDR2 from the germline V gene are SNHLY and FYNNEI. The sequenced CDR3 bases are TGTGCCAGCCTCCCGGACACCAATCAGCCC. Translation gives CASLPDTNQP. The full CDR3 protein is CASLPDTNQPQHF.

A note on this clone: The read terminates 3 residues ahead of where the CDR3 ends, so the germline J gene completes it. The chain couples TRBV6-1 to TRBJ1-2; the match to TRBD1 covers 9 bases. Per germline, CDR1 MNHNS and CDR2 SASEGT. The trim removed 4 bases at V and 6 bases at J, leaving 6 bases unmatched. The CDR3 is 14 residues long. CDR3 sequence: CASSADRGRNGYTF. The part of the CDR3 DNA that was read is TGTGCCAGCAGTGCGGACAGGGGAAGGAATGGC.

Comment on this clone: The CDR3 end lies 3 residues beyond the end of the read and is filled in from the germline J gene. This sequence joins TRBV4-2 and TRBJ1-2; D possibly corresponds to TRBD1 (6 bases). The CDR3 covers 18 residues. Germline CDR1 is LGHNA and CDR2 is YNFKEQ. The V and J ends lost 0 bases and 4 bases respectively, with 21 bases between them. The sequenced part of the CDR3 DNA is TGTGCCAGCAGCCAAGATAGTCTCCGTGGGGGCCGGGGCTATGGC. Protein: CASSQDSLRGGRGYG. The entire CDR3 is CASSQDSLRGGRGYGYTF.